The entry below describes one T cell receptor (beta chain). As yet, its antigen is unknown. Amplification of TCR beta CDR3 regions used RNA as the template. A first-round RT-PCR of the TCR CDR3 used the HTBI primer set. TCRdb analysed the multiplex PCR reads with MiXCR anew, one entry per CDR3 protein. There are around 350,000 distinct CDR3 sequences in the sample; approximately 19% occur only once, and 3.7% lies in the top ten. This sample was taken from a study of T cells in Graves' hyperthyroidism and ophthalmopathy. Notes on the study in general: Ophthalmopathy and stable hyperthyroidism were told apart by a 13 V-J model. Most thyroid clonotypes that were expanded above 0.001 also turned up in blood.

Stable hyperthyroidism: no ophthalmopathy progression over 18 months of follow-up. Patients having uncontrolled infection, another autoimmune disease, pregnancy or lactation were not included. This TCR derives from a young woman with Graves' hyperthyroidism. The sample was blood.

DNA for the CDR3: TGTGCCAGCACCCATGACTGGGGGAAAGAGACCCAGTACTTC. Translation: CASTHDWGKETQYF. The chain recombines TRBV6-1 with TRBJ2-5; D might be TRBD1 or TRBD2, each matching 5 bases. CDR3 length: 14 residues. Germline V gene data show CDR1 as MNHNS and CDR2 as SASEGT. Trimming stripped 7 bases from V and 3 bases from J, with 15 bases between.